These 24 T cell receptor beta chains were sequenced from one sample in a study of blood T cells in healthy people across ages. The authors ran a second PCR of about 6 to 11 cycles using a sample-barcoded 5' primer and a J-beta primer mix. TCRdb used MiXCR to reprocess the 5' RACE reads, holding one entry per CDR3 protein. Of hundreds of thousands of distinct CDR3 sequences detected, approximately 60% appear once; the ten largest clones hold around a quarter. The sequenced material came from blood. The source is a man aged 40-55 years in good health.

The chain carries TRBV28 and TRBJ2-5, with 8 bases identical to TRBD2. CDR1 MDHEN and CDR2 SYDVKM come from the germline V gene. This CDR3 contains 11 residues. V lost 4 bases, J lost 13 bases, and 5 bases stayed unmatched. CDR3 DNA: TGTGCCAGCAGTTCCGGACTAGCTCGGTACTTC. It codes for CASSSGLARYF.

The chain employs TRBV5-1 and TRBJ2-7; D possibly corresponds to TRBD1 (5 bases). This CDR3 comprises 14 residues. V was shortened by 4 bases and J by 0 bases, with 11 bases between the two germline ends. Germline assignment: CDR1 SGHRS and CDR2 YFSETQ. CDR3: CASSADNYSYEQYF. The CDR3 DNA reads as TGCGCCAGCAGCGCGGACAACTACTCCTACGAGCAGTACTTC. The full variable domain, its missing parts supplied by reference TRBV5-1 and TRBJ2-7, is KAGVTQTPRYLIKTRGQQVTLSCSPISGHRSVSWYQQTPGQGLQFLFEYFSETQRNKGNFPGRFSGRQFSNSRSEMNVSTLELGDSALYLCASSADNYSYEQYFGPGTRLTVT.

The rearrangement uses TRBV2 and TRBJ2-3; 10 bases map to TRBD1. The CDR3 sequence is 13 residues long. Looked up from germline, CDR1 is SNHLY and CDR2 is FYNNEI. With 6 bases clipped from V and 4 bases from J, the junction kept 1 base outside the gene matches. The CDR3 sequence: CASSGTGADTQYF. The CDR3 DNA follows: TGTGCCAGCAGCGGGACAGGGGCAGATACGCAGTATTTT. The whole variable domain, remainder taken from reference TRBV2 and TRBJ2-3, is EPEVTQTPSHQVTQMGQEVILRCVPISNHLYFYWYRQILGQKVEFLVSFYNNEISEKSEIFDDQFSVERPDGSNFTLKIRSTKLEDSAMYFCASSGTGADTQYFGPGTRLTVL.

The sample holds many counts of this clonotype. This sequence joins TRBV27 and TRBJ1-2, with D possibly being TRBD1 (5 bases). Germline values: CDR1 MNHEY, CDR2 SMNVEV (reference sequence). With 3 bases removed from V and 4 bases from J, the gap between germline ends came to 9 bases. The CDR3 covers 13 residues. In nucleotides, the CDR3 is TGTGCCAGCAGTTTGCGTGGGGGCTATGGCTACACCTTC. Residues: CASSLRGGYGYTF.

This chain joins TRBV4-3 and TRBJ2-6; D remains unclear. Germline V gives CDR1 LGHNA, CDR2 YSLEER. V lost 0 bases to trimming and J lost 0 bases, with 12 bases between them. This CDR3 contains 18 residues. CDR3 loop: CASSQDSVRVSGANVLTF. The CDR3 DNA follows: TGCGCCAGCAGCCAAGATTCCGTCAGAGTCTCTGGGGCCAACGTCCTGACTTTC.

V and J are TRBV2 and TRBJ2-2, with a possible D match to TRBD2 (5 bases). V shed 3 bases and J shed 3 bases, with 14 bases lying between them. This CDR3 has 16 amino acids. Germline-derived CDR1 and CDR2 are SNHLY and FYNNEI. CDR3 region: CASSEGSRGYTGELFF. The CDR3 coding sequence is TGTGCCAGCAGTGAGGGGTCGAGAGGGTACACCGGGGAGCTGTTTTTT.

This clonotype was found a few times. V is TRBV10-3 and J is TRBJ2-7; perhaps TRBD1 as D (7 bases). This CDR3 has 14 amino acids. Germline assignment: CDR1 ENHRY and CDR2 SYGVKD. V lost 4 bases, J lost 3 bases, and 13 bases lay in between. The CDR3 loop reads CAISGGTVSYEQYF. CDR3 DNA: TGTGCCATCAGTGGCGGGACAGTCAGCTACGAGCAGTACTTC.

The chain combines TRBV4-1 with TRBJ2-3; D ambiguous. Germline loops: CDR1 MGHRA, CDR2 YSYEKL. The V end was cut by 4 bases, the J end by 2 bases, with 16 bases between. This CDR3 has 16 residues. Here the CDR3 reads CASSLLGLPLTDTQYF. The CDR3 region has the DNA TGCGCCAGCAGCCTCCTCGGGTTACCCCTCACAGATACGCAGTATTTT.

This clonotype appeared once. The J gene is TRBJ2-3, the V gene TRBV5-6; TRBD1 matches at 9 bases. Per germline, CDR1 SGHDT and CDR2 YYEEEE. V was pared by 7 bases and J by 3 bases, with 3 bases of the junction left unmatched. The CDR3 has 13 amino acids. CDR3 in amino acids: CASWDRETDTQYF. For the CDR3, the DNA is TGTGCCAGCTGGGACAGGGAGACAGATACGCAGTATTTT.

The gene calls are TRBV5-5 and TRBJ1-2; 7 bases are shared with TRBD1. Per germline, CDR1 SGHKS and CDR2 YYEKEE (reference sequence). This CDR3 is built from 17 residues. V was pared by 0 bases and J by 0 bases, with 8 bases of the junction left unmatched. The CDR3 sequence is CASSLASGTGANYGYTF. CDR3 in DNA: TGTGCCAGCAGCTTGGCAAGCGGCACAGGGGCTAACTATGGCTACACCTTC.

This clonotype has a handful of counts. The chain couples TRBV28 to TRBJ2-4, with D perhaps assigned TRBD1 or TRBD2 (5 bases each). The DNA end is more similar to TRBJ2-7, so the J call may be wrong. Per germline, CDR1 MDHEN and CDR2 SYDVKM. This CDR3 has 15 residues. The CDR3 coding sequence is TGTGCCAGCAGTCCGGGACGGTTAAGCTCCTACGAGCAGTACTTC. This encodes CASSPGRLSSYEQYF.

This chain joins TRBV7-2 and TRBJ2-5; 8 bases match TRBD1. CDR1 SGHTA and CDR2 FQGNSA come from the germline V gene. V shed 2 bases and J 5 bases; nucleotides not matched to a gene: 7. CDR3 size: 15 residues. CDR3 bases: TGTGCCAGCAGCTTACCAGGGGGCGTTATGGAGACCCAGTACTTC. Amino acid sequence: CASSLPGGVMETQYF.

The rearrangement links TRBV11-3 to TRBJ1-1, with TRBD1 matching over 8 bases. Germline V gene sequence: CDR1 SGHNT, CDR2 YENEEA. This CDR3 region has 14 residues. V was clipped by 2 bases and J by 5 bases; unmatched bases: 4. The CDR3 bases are TGTGCCAGCAGCTTACGGCGGACAGGGACTGAAGCTTTCTTT. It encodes CASSLRRTGTEAFF.

CDR3 DNA: TGCAGTGCTAGAGTGGTGCGGGAGACAGATACGCAGTATTTT. This codes for CSARVVRETDTQYF. The chain links TRBV20-1 to TRBJ2-3; 7 bases align to TRBD2. The CDR3 extends over 14 amino acids. The ends lost 1 base at V and 3 bases at J; junction bases unmatched: 4. Germline lookup yields CDR1 DFQATT and CDR2 SNEGSKA (reference sequence).

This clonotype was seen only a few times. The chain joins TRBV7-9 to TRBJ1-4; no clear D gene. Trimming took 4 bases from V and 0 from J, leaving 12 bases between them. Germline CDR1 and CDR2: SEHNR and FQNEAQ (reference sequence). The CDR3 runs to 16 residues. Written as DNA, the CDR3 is TGTGCCAGCAGCTCCGTGAGGACTGCAACTAATGAAAAACTGTTTTTT. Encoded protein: CASSSVRTATNEKLFF. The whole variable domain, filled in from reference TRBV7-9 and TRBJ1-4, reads DTGVSQNPRHKITKRGQNVTFRCDPISEHNRLYWYRQTLGQGPEFLTYFQNEAQLEKSRLLSDRFSAERPKGSFSTLEIQRTEQGDSAMYLCASSSVRTATNEKLFFGSGTQLSVL.

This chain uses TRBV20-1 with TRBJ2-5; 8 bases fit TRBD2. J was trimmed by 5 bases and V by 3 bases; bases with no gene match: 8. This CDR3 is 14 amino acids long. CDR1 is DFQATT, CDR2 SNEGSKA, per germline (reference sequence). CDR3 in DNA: TGCAGTGCTAGGACCGGGACTAGGAAGGAGACCCAGTACTTC. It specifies CSARTGTRKETQYF.

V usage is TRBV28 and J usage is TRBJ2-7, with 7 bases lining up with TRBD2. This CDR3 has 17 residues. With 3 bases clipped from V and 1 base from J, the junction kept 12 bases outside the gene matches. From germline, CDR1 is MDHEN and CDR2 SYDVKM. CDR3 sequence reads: CASSFPDLGGRSYEQYF. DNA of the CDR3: TGTGCCAGCAGTTTCCCCGACCTGGGGGGGAGGTCCTACGAGCAGTACTTC.

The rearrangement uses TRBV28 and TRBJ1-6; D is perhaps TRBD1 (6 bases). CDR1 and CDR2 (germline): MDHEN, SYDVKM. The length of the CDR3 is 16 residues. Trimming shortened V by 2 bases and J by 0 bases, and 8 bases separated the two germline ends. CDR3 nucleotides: TGTGCCAGCAGTTTAGACAGGAGCTCCTATAATTCACCCCTCCACTTT. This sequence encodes CASSLDRSSYNSPLHF.

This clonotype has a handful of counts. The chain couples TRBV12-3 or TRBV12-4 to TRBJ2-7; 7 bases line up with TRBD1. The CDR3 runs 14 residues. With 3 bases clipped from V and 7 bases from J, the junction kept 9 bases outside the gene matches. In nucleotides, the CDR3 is TGTGCCAGCAGTTTGTATGAGGGGGCGAAGGAGCAGTACTTC. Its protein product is CASSLYEGAKEQYF.

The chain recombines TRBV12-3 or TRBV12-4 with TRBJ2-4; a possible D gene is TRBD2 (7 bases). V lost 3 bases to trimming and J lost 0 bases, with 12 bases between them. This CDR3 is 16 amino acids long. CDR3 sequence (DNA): TGTGCCAGCAGTTTTTTAGGGGGGGTAGCCAAAAACATTCAGTACTTC. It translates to CASSFLGGVAKNIQYF.

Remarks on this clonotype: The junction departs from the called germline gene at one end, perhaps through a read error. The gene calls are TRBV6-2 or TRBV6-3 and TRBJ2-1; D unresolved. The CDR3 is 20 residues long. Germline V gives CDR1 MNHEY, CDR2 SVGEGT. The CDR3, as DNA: TGTGCCAGCAGTGACTCCCGAAACCTCATACTACACCCGAATTACAATGAGCAGTTCTTC. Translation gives CASSDSRNLILHPNYNEQFF.

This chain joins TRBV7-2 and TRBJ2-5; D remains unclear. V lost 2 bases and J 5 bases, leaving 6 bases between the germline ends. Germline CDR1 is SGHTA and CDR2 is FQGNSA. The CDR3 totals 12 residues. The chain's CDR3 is CASSLLSETQYF. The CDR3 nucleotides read TGTGCCAGCAGCTTACTCTCCGAGACCCAGTACTTC.

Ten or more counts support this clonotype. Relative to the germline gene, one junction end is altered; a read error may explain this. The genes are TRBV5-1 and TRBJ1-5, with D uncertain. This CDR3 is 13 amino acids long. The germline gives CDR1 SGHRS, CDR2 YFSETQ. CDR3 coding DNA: TGTGCCAGCAGTAGGGATAGCAATCAGCCCCAGCATTTT. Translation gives CASSRDSNQPQHF.

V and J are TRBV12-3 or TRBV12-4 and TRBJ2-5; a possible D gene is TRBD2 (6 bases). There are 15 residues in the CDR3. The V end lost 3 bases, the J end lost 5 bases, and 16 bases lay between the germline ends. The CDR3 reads CASSLEGIGRETQYF. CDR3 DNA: TGTGCCAGCAGTTTGGAGGGAATCGGGCGGGAGACCCAGTACTTC.